The rows below give T cell receptor beta chains drawn from one sample of a study of identical twins. TCRdb reanalysed the 5' RACE reads using MiXCR and keeps one entry per CDR3 protein. This sample has about 190,000 distinct CDR3 sequences, with 15% to 20% found just once. The data also belong to a second study, concerning T cells expressing NK-cell markers.

The specimen sequenced was CD8+ T cells sorted from blood. Receptors were obtained from a woman aged 18-30 years in good health. CDR3s include the opening cysteine and the closing phenylalanine or tryptophan. D genes are given only for firm matches. Clone size is given for some rows only: seen once, a few or many times, or a class if the clone is expanded.

clone_size: NA; d_call: NA; j_call: TRBJ1-3; v_call: TRBV20-1; cdr3_aa: CSARDPWVGNTIYF; cdr3_nt: TGCAGTGCTAGAGATCCCTGGGTCGGAAACACCATATATTTT
clone_size: few; d_call: TRBD2; j_call: TRBJ2-7; v_call: TRBV12-3/TRBV12-4; cdr3_aa: CASSGTSGEQYF; cdr3_nt: TGTGCCAGCAGTGGGACTAGCGGGGAGCAGTACTTC
clone_size: few; d_call: NA; j_call: TRBJ2-3; v_call: TRBV5-1; cdr3_aa: CASSGLPIDTQYF; cdr3_nt: TGCGCCAGCAGCGGTCTGCCGATAGATACGCAGTATTTT
clone_size: NA; d_call: NA; j_call: TRBJ2-5; v_call: TRBV7-2; cdr3_aa: CASSSPGLDPQETQYF; cdr3_nt: TGTGCCAGCAGCTCCCCCGGACTCGACCCCCAAGAGACCCAGTACTTC
clone_size: few; d_call: NA; j_call: TRBJ2-3; v_call: TRBV18; cdr3_aa: CASSRGGTDTQYF; cdr3_nt: TGTGCCAGCTCACGGGGGGGCACAGATACGCAGTATTTT
clone_size: NA; d_call: NA; j_call: TRBJ1-1; v_call: TRBV9; cdr3_aa: CASSGTAVSTEAFF; cdr3_nt: TGTGCCAGCAGCGGGACCGCCGTAAGCACTGAAGCTTTCTTT
clone_size: NA; d_call: TRBD1; j_call: TRBJ2-1; v_call: TRBV20-1; cdr3_aa: CSASPQGQIYNEQFF; cdr3_nt: TGCAGTGCTAGTCCCCAGGGACAGATATACAATGAGCAGTTCTTC
clone_size: NA; d_call: NA; j_call: TRBJ1-1; v_call: TRBV5-1; cdr3_aa: CASATRSINTEAFF; cdr3_nt: TGCGCCAGCGCCACTAGGTCAATCAACACTGAAGCTTTCTTT
clone_size: few; d_call: TRBD2; j_call: TRBJ2-1; v_call: TRBV5-1; cdr3_aa: CASSSFAAGAYNEQFF; cdr3_nt: TGCGCCAGCAGCTCCTTCGCAGCGGGAGCCTACAATGAGCAGTTCTTC
clone_size: many; d_call: TRBD2; j_call: TRBJ2-1; v_call: TRBV11-2; cdr3_aa: CASSPWTSGGYEQFF; cdr3_nt: TGTGCCAGCAGCCCCTGGACTAGCGGGGGGTATGAGCAGTTCTTC